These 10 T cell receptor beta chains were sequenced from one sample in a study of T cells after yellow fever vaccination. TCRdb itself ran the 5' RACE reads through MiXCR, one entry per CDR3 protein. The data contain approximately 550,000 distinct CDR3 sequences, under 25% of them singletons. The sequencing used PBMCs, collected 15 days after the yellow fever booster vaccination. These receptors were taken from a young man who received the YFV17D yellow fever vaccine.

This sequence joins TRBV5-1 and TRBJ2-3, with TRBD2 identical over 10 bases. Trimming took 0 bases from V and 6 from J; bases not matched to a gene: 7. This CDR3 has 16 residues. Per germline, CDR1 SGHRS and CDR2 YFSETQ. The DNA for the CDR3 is TGCGCCAGCAGCTTGGTTCCTAGCGGGAGTGGGGATACGCAGTATTTT. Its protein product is CASSLVPSGSGDTQYF.

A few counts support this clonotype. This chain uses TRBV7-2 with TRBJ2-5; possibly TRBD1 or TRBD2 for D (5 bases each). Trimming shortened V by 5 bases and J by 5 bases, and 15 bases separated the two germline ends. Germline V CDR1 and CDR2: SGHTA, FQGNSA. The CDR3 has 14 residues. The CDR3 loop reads CASSKTRGEETQYF. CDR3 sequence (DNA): TGTGCCAGCAGCAAAACAAGAGGGGAGGAGACCCAGTACTTC.

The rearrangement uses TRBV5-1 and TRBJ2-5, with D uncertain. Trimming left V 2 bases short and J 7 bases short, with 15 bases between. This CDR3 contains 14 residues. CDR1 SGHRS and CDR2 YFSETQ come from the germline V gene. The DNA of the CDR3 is TGCGCCAGCAGCTTAGAAGGCGCCTATAGGACCCAGTACTTC. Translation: CASSLEGAYRTQYF. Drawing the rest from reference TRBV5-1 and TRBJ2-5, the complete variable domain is KAGVTQTPRYLIKTRGQQVTLSCSPISGHRSVSWYQQTPGQGLQFLFEYFSETQRNKGNFPGRFSGRQFSNSRSEMNVSTLELGDSALYLCASSLEGAYRTQYFGPGTRLLVL.

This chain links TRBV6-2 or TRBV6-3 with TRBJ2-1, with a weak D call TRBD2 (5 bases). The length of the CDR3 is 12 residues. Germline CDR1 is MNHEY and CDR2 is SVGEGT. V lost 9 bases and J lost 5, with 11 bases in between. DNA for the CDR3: TGTGCCAGTCGGAGGCCCAACAATGAGCAGTTCTTC. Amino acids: CASRRPNNEQFF.

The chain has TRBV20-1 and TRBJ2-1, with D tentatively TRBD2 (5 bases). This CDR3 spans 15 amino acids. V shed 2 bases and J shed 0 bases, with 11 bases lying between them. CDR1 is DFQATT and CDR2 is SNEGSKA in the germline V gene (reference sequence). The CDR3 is CSARKRKSSYNEQFF. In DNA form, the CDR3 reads TGCAGTGCTAGAAAGCGGAAGAGCTCCTACAATGAGCAGTTCTTC.

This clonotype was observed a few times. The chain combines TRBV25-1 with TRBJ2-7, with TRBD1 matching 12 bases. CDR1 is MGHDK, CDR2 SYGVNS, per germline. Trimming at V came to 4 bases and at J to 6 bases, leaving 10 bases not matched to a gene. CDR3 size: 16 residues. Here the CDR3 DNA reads TGTGCCAGCAGTGCAATGGGGGGGACAGGGGGCTTCGAGCAGTACTTC. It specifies CASSAMGGTGGFEQYF.

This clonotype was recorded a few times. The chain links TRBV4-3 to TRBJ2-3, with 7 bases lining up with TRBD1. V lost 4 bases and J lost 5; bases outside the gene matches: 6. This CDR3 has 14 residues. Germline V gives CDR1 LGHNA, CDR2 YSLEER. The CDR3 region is CASSPLGQQDTQYF. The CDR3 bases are TGCGCCAGCAGCCCCCTGGGACAGCAAGATACGCAGTATTTT.

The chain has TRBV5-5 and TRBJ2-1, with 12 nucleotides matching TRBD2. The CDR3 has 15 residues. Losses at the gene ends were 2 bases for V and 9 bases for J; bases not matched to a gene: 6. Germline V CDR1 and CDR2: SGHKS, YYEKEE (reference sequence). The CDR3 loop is CASSFLLAGGSEQFF. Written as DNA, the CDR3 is TGTGCCAGCAGCTTTTTACTAGCGGGAGGATCTGAGCAGTTCTTC.

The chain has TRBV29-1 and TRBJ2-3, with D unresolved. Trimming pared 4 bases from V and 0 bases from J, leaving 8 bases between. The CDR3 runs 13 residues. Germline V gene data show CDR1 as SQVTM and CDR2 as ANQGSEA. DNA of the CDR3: TGCAGCGTTGCACAGATTAGCACAGATACGCAGTATTTT. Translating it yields CSVAQISTDTQYF.

The CDR3 sequence: CASSTPGNEQFF. The CDR3 DNA follows: TGTGCCAGCAGCACCCCCGGTAATGAGCAGTTCTTC. The chain has TRBV5-6 and TRBJ2-1; D is ambiguous. This CDR3 spans 12 amino acids. Germline CDR1 reads SGHDT; CDR2 reads YYEEEE. Trimming shortened V by 4 bases and J by 7 bases, and 9 bases separated the two germline ends.